The clone carrying this T cell receptor beta chain was recorded many times. Its specificity is not known. TCRdb ran MiXCR on the 5' RACE reads and lists one entry per CDR3 protein. This sample has 200,000 to 250,000 distinct CDR3 sequences, with around 6.9% found just once. The sample originates from a study of identical twins. Broader study findings: A lower insertion count was a feature of abundant cord blood beta clonotypes, with no such feature in memory repertoires.

The V gene's germline CDR1 is MDHEN and CDR2 SYDVKM. The CDR3 is 16 residues long. V shed 5 bases, J shed 2 bases, and the junction held 10 bases outside the gene matches. The same sample was also studied in work on yellow fever vaccine responses in identical twins.

This chain links TRBV28 with TRBJ2-5; 8 bases align to TRBD2. The receptor comes from a woman aged 18-29 years in good health. The sequenced material came from memory (CD45RO+) T cells sorted from blood. As DNA, the CDR3 is TGTGCCAGCAGTCCCCGGGGTAGCGGGGTTCAAGAGACCCAGTACTTC. Its protein product is CASSPRGSGVQETQYF.